A single sample gave rise to the 16 T cell receptor beta chains below, sequenced in a study of cytomegalovirus exposure and HLA in healthy donors. PCR used 60 Vbeta primers and 13 Jbeta primers. Clones were read by immunoSEQ multiplex PCR, and TCRdb kept only the in-frame ones, dropping some. The table includes about 150,000 clones, over 70% detected once. Sequenced input: PBMCs. Receptors were obtained from a woman in her thirties or forties in good health and CMV-seronegative.

CDR3 DNA: TGTGCCAGCAGCCGTCTAAGGGGATCGAATCAGCCCCAGCATTTT. Translated, it gives CASSRLRGSNQPQHF. The J gene is TRBJ1-5, the V gene TRBV11-2; TRBD1 is a possible D gene (5 bases). From germline, CDR1 is SGHAT and CDR2 FQNNGV. The CDR3 sequence is 15 residues long. V was shortened by 5 bases and J by 4 bases, with 15 bases between the two germline ends.

The V and J genes are TRBV23-1 and TRBJ1-2; D is unclear. TRBV23-1 is placed among ORFs of uncertain function. CDR3 size: 19 residues. V was clipped by 4 bases and J by 2 bases, with 26 bases between them. The CDR3 reads CASSLPPTIWQANNYGYTF. The CDR3 DNA is TGCGCCAGCAGTCTTCCACCCACCATCTGGCAGGCGAACAACTATGGCTACACCTTC.

The chain joins TRBV4-1 to TRBJ1-3, with 7 bases that match TRBD1. Germline values: CDR1 MGHRA, CDR2 YSYEKL. J was trimmed by 3 bases and V by 2 bases; bases with no gene match: 10. The CDR3 runs 17 residues. In DNA, the CDR3 is TGCGCCAGCAGCCAAAGGGACAGCAACCTCCTTGGAAACACCATATATTTT. Translated, it gives CASSQRDSNLLGNTIYF.

The gene calls are TRBV16 and TRBJ1-2; D gene unclear. The CDR3 extends over 14 amino acids. Per the germline V gene, CDR1 is KGHSY and CDR2 is FQNENV. V shed 0 bases and J shed 2 bases, with 7 bases lying between them. CDR3 bases: TGTGCCAGCAGCCAATCGTCAGGAAACTATGGCTACACCTTC. Translating it yields CASSQSSGNYGYTF.

This sequence joins TRBV19 and TRBJ2-7; 7 nucleotides match TRBD2. Per the germline V gene, CDR1 is LNHDA and CDR2 is SQIVND (reference sequence). V trimming: 5 bases; J trimming: 1 base; junction bases outside the gene matches: 2. The CDR3 contains 13 residues. The CDR3 nucleotides are TGTGCCAGTAGTCGGGAGGCATCCTACGAGCAGTACTTC. Its translation: CASSREASYEQYF.

The genes are TRBV5-5 and TRBJ2-5; 8 bases are a match to TRBD1. With 4 bases clipped from V and 5 bases from J, the junction kept 7 bases outside the gene matches. Germline V gene sequence: CDR1 SGHKS, CDR2 YYEKEE (reference sequence). The CDR3 has 14 amino acids. The CDR3 sequence is CASSPMTGVETQYF. The CDR3, as DNA: TGTGCCAGCAGCCCGATGACAGGGGTCGAGACCCAGTACTTC.

The V and J genes are TRBV19 and TRBJ1-5; D is unresolved. CDR3 length: 14 amino acids. The germline gives CDR1 LNHDA, CDR2 SQIVND (reference sequence). The V and J ends lost 5 bases and 0 bases respectively, with 8 bases between them. The CDR3, as DNA: TGTGCCAGTAGTGGCACGGGTAGCAATCAGCCCCAGCATTTT. As protein: CASSGTGSNQPQHF.

This clone showed up just once. The CDR3: CATSPQANYGYTF. The CDR3 DNA sequence: TGCGCCACCTCCCCCCAGGCCAACTATGGCTACACCTTC. The rearrangement uses TRBV4-1 and TRBJ1-2; D is unresolved. The V gene's germline CDR1 is MGHRA and CDR2 YSYEKL. The CDR3 extends over 13 amino acids. V lost 10 bases to trimming and J lost 2 bases, with 14 bases between them.

This clone has a handful of counts. The J gene is TRBJ2-6, the V gene TRBV10-3; D call uncertain. CDR3 length equals 14 residues. The V and J ends lost 3 bases and 1 base respectively, with 4 bases between them. The V gene's germline CDR1 is ENHRY and CDR2 SYGVKD. DNA for the CDR3: TGTGCCATCAGTGAACAGTCTGGGGCCAACGTCCTGACTTTC. Protein sequence: CAISEQSGANVLTF.

The chain is built from TRBV29-1 and TRBJ2-3, with 14 bases that match TRBD2. V gave up 7 bases and J gave up 6 bases; unmatched junction bases: 12. CDR3 length: 16 amino acids. CDR1 and CDR2 from the germline V gene are SQVTM and ANQGSEA. CDR3 sequence: CSGGTSGSHPGDTQYF. Here the CDR3 DNA reads TGCAGCGGTGGGACTAGCGGGAGCCACCCAGGGGATACGCAGTATTTT.

This chain joins TRBV2 and TRBJ2-4; TRBD2 agrees at 7 bases. The length of the CDR3 is 14 residues. V gave up 5 bases and J gave up 5 bases; unmatched junction bases: 6. Germline lookup yields CDR1 SNHLY and CDR2 FYNNEI. CDR3 in DNA: TGTGCCAGCAGTTTCCTAGCGGAAGAAAACATTCAGTACTTC. The encoded protein is CASSFLAEENIQYF.

The V and J genes are TRBV18 and TRBJ2-5; 8 nucleotides match TRBD1. Germline V lookup: CDR1 KGHSH, CDR2 LQKENI. With 3 bases clipped from V and 2 bases from J, the junction kept 5 bases outside the gene matches. CDR3 length equals 15 residues. CDR3 DNA: TGTGCCAGCTCACCTAGGACAGGGTGGCAAGAGACCCAGTACTTC. Translated, it gives CASSPRTGWQETQYF.

This chain connects TRBV21-1 to TRBJ1-4; TRBD1 is the table's D call and was not checked against the DNA. TRBV21-1 is a pseudogene segment. This CDR3 has 16 residues. In DNA, the CDR3 is TGTGCCAGCAGCATTTTGATGACAGCAACTAATGAAAAACTGTTTTTT. Encoded protein: CASSILMTATNEKLFF.

This chain joins TRBV5-1 and TRBJ2-3, with a weak D call TRBD1 (5 bases). In germline, CDR1 is SGHRS, CDR2 YFSETQ. V lost 6 bases and J 0 bases, leaving 14 bases between the germline ends. CDR3 length: 15 residues. CDR3 nucleotide sequence: TGCGCCAGCACGACCCCCGACAGTAGCACAGATACGCAGTATTTT. It yields the protein CASTTPDSSTDTQYF.

The J gene is TRBJ2-1, the V gene TRBV19; 7 bases map to TRBD1. The CDR3 covers 13 residues. The junction had 4 bases not matched to a gene; V was cut back by 7 bases and J by 4 bases. Germline CDR1 is LNHDA and CDR2 is SQIVND (reference sequence). CDR3 in amino acids: CASTQGPYNEQFF. DNA for the CDR3: TGTGCCAGTACACAGGGGCCTTACAATGAGCAGTTCTTC.

The J gene is TRBJ1-4, the V gene TRBV6-1; 7 nucleotides match TRBD1. From germline, CDR1 is MNHNS and CDR2 SASEGT. Trimming removed 0 bases from V and 4 bases from J; junction bases left unmatched: 2. The CDR3 has 15 amino acids. As DNA, the CDR3 is TGTGCCAGCAGTGAAGCGGGACAGCTTAATGAAAAACTGTTTTTT. Residues: CASSEAGQLNEKLFF.